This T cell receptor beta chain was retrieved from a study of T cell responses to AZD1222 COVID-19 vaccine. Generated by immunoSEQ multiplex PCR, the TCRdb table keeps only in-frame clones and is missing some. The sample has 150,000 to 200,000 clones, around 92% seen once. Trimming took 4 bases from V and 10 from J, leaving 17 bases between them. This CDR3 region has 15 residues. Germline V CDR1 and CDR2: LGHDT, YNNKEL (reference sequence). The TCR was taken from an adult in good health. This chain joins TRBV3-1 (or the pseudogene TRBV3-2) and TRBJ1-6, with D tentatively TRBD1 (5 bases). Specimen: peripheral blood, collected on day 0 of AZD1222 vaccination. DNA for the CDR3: TGTGCCAGCAGCCTTCACTCCCAGGGTTGGTCACCCCTCCACTTT. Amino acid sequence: CASSLHSQGWSPLHF.